The present entry profiles one T cell receptor beta chain with its context. CDR1 SGHRS and CDR2 YFSETQ come from the germline V gene. The length of the CDR3 is 14 residues. V was pared by 2 bases and J by 8 bases, with 7 bases of the junction left unmatched. These data originate in a study of OX40 agonist ivuxolimab in advanced cancers. Data came from immunoSEQ multiplex PCR; TCRdb stores just in-frame clones and leaves some out. The profile shows about 27,000 clones, around 85% of them singletons. The rearrangement uses TRBV5-1 and TRBJ2-1, with TRBD1 identical over 7 bases. This receptor was taken from an adult with an advanced solid tumor such as melanoma, head and neck, liver or kidney cancer. The source material was CD4+ or CD8+ T cells sorted from blood, sampled in a trial of the OX40 agonist ivuxolimab. The CDR3 nucleotides are TGCGCCAGCAGCTTTACAGGGGTCGGGGATGAGCAGTTCTTC. Its translation is CASSFTGVGDEQFF.